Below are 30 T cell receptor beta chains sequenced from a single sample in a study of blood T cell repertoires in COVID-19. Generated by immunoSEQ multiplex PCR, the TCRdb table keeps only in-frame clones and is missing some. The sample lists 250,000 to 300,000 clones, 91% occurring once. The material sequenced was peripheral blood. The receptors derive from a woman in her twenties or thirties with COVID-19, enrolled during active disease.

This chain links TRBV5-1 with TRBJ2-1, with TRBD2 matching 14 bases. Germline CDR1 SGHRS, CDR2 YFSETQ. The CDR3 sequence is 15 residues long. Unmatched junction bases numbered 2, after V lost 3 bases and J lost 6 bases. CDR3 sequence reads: CASSSGTSGSNEQFF. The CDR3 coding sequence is TGCGCCAGCAGCTCGGGGACTAGCGGGAGCAATGAGCAGTTCTTC.

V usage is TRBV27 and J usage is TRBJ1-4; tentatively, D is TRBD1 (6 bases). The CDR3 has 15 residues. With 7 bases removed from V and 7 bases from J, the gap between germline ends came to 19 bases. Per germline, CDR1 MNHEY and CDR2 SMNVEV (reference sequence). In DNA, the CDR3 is TGTGCCAGCAAGGGTTCAACAGGGAGTAGTGAAAAACTGTTTTTT. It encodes CASKGSTGSSEKLFF.

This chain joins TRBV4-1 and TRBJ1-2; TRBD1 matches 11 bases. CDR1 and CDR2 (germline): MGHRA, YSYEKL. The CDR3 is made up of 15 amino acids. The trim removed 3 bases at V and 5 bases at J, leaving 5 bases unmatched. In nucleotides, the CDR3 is TGCGCCAGCAGCCATAGCGGGACAGGGGGATATGGCTACACCTTC. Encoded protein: CASSHSGTGGYGYTF.

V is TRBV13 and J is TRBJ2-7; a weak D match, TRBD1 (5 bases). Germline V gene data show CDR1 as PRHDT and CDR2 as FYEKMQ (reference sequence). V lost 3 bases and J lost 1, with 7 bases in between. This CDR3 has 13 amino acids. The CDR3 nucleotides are TGTGCCAGCAGCTTCGACAGATCCTACGAGCAGTACTTC. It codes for CASSFDRSYEQYF. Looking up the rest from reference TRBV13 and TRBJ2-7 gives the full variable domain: AAGVIQSPRHLIKEKRETATLKCYPIPRHDTVYWYQQGPGQDPQFLISFYEKMQSDKGSIPDRFSAQQFSDYHSELNMSSLELGDSALYFCASSFDRSYEQYFGPGTRLTVT.

The CDR3 sequence: CASSLVRDRGQRETQYF. The CDR3, as DNA: TGTGCCAGCAGCTTAGTAAGGGACAGGGGGCAGAGAGAGACCCAGTACTTC. This rearrangement joins TRBV7-2 to TRBJ2-5; 12 bases are a match to TRBD1. Germline V gene lookup returns CDR1 SGHTA and CDR2 FQGNSA. J gave up 4 bases and V 1 base, and 7 bases lay outside the gene matches. CDR3 length equals 17 residues.

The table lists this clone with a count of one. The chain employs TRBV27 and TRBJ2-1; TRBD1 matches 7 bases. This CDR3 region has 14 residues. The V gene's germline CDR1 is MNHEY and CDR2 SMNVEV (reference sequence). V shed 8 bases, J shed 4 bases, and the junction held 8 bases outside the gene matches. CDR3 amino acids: CASRLGTAYNEQFF. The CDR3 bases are TGTGCCAGCCGGTTGGGGACAGCTTACAATGAGCAGTTCTTC.

DNA of the CDR3: TGTGCCAGCAGTTTAGGTGGGGGGGGCAGCAATCAGCCCCAGCATTTT. It specifies CASSLGGGGSNQPQHF. The chain carries TRBV28 and TRBJ1-5; maybe TRBD1 (6 bases). This CDR3 region has 16 residues. Germline V gene data show CDR1 as MDHEN and CDR2 as SYDVKM. V was pared by 2 bases and J by 1 base, with 12 bases between. The variable domain in full, with the rest retrieved from reference TRBV28 and TRBJ1-5, is DVKVTQSSRYLVKRTGEKVFLECVQDMDHENMFWYRQDPGLGLRLIYFSYDVKMKEKGDIPEGYSVSREKKERFSLILESASTNQTSMYLCASSLGGGGSNQPQHFGDGTRLSIL.

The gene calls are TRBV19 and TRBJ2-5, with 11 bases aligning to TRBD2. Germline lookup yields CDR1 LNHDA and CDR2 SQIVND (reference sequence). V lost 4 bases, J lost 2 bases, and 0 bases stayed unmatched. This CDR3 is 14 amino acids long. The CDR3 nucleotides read TGTGCCAGTAGTAGGACTAGCGGGCAAGAGACCCAGTACTTC. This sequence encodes CASSRTSGQETQYF. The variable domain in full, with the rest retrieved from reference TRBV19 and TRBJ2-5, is DGGITQSPKYLFRKEGQNVTLSCEQNLNHDAMYWYRQDPGQGLRLIYYSQIVNDFQKGDIAEGYSVSREKKESFPLTVTSAQKNPTAFYLCASSRTSGQETQYFGPGTRLLVL.

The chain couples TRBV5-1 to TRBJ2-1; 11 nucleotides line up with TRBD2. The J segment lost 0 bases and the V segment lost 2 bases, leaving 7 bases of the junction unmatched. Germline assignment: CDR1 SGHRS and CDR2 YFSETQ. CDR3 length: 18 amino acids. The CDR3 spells CASSLTAGTSGSYNEQFF. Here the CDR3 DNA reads TGCGCCAGCAGCTTAACTGCCGGGACTAGCGGCTCCTACAATGAGCAGTTCTTC. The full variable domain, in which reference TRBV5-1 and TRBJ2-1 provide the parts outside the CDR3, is KAGVTQTPRYLIKTRGQQVTLSCSPISGHRSVSWYQQTPGQGLQFLFEYFSETQRNKGNFPGRFSGRQFSNSRSEMNVSTLELGDSALYLCASSLTAGTSGSYNEQFFGPGTRLTVL.

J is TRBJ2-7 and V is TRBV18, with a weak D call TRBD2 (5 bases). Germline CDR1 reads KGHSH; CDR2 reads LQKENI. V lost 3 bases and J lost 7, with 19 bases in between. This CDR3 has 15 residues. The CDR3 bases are TGTGCCAGCTCACCTTTCATCGGGGAGTTGACGGAGCAGTACTTC. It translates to CASSPFIGELTEQYF.

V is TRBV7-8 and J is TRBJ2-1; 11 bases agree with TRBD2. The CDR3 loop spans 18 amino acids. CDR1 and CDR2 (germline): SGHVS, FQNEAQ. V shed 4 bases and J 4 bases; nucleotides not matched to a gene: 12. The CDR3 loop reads CASSSYFSGRARYNEQFF. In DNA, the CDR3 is TGTGCCAGCAGCTCCTACTTTAGCGGGAGGGCCCGGTACAATGAGCAGTTCTTC.

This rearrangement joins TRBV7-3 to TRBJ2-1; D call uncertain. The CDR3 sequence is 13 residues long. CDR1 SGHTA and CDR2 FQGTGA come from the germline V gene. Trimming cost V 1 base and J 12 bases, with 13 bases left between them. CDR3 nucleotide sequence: TGTGCCAGCAGCTTAAATAGAGCCGGGTGGCAGTTCTTC. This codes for CASSLNRAGWQFF.

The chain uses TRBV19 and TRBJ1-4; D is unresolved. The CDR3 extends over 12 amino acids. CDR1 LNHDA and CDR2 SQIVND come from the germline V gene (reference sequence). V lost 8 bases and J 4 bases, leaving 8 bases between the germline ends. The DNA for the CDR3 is TGTGCCAGTGGAGTCGTTAATGAAAAACTGTTTTTT. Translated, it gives CASGVVNEKLFF.

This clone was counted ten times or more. The CDR3 here is CASSLLRGDEKLFF. The CDR3 nucleotides are TGTGCCAGCAGCTTACTCAGGGGGGATGAAAAACTGTTTTTT. The chain carries TRBV7-2 and TRBJ1-4; 7 bases line up with TRBD1. V shed 2 bases, J shed 6 bases, and the junction held 3 bases outside the gene matches. This CDR3 has 14 amino acids. Germline V lookup: CDR1 SGHTA, CDR2 FQGNSA.

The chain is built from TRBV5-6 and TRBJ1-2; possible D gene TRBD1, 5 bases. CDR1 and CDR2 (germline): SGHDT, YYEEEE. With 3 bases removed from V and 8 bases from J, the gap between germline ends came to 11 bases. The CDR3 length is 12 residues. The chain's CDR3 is CASSSQGGGYTF. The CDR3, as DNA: TGTGCCAGCAGCTCGCAGGGAGGCGGCTACACCTTC.

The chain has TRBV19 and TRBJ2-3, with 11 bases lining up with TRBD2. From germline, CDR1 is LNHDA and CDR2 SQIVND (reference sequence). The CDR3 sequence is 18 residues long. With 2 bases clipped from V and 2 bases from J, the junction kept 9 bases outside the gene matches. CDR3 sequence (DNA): TGTGCCAGTAGTATATTGGGGACTAGCGGTTCCGACACAGATACGCAGTATTTT. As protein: CASSILGTSGSDTDTQYF.

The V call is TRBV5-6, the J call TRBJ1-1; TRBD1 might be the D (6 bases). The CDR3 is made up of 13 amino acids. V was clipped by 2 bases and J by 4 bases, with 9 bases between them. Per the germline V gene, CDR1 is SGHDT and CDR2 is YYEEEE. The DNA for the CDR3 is TGTGCCAGCAGCTTTGGGGGGGCCACTGAAGCTTTCTTT. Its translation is CASSFGGATEAFF.

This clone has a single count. CDR3 residues: CASSQDWSGSSYNEQFF. For the CDR3, the DNA is TGTGCCAGCAGCCAAGATTGGAGCGGGAGCTCCTACAATGAGCAGTTCTTC. V is TRBV4-2 and J is TRBJ2-1; 8 nucleotides line up with TRBD2. Trimming removed 0 bases from V and 0 bases from J; junction bases left unmatched: 4. CDR1 is LGHNA, CDR2 YNFKEQ, per germline. The CDR3 is 17 amino acids.

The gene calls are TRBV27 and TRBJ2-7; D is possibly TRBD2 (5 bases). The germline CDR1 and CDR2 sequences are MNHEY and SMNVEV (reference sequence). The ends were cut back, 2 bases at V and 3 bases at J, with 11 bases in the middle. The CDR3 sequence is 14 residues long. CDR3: CASSLTGINYEQYF. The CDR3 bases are TGTGCCAGCAGTTTAACCGGGATTAACTACGAGCAGTACTTC.

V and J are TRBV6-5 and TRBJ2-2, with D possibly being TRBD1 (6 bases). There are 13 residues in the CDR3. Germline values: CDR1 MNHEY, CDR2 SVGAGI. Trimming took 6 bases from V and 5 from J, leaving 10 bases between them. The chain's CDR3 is CASRQQGTGELFF. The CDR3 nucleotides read TGTGCCAGCAGGCAGCAGGGGACCGGGGAGCTGTTTTTT.

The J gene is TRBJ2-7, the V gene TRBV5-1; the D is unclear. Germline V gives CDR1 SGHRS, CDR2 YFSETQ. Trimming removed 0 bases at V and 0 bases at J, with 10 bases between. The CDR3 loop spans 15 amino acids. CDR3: CASSLAVVPSYEQYF. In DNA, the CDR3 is TGCGCCAGCAGCTTGGCGGTTGTTCCCTCCTACGAGCAGTACTTC.

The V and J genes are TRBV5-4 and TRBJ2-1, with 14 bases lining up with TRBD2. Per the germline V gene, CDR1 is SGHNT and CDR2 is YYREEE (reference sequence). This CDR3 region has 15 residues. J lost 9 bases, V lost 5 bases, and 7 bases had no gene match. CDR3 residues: CASRPTSGRDGEQFF. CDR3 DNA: TGTGCCAGCAGACCGACTAGCGGGAGGGACGGTGAGCAGTTCTTC. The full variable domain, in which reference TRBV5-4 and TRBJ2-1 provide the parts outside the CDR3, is ETGVTQSPTHLIKTRGQQVTLRCSSQSGHNTVSWYQQALGQGPQFIFQYYREEENGRGNFPPRFSGLQFPNYSSELNVNALELDDSALYLCASRPTSGRDGEQFFGPGTRLTVL.

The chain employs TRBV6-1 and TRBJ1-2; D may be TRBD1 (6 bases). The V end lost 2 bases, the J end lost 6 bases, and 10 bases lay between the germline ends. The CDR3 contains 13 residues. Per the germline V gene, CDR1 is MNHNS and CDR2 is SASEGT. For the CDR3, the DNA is TGTGCCAGCAGTGAACATTACAGGGATGGCTACACCTTC. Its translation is CASSEHYRDGYTF.

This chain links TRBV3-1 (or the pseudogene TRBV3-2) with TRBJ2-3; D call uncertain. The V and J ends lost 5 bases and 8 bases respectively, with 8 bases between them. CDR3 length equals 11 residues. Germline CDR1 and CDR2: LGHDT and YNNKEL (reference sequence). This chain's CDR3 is CASSWSRTQYF. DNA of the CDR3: TGTGCCAGCAGCTGGAGTCGTACGCAGTATTTT.

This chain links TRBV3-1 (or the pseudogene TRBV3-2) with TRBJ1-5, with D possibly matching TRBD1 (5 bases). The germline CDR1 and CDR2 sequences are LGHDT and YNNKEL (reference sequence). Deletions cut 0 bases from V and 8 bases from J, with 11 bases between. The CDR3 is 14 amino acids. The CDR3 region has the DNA TGTGCCAGCAGCCAAGATTGGGGGGAGAAGCCCCAGCATTTT. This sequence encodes CASSQDWGEKPQHF.

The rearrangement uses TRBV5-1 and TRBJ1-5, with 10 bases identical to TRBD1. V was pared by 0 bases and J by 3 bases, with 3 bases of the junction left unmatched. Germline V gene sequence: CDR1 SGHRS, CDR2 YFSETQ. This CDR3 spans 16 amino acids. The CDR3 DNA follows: TGCGCCAGCAGCTTGGGGGACAGGGGAATCAATCAGCCCCAGCATTTT. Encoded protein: CASSLGDRGINQPQHF.

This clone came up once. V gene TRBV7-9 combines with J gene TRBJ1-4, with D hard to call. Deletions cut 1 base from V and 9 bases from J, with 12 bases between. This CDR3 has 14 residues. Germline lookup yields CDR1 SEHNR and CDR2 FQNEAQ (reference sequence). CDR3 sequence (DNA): TGTGCCAGCAGCTTAGAAACAACCCCACAAAAACTGTTTTTT. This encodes CASSLETTPQKLFF.

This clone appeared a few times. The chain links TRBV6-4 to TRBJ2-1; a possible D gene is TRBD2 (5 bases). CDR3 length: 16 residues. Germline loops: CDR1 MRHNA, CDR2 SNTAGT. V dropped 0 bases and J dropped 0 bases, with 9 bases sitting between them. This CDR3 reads CASSDSERSSYNEQFF. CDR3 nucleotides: TGTGCCAGCAGTGACTCGGAGCGGTCCTCCTACAATGAGCAGTTCTTC.

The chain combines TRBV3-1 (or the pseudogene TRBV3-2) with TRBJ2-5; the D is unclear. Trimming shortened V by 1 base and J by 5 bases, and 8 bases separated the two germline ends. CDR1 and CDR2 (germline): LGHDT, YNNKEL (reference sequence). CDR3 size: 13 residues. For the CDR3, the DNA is TGTGCCAGCAGCCAAGGCAGTCAGGAGACCCAGTACTTC. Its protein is CASSQGSQETQYF.

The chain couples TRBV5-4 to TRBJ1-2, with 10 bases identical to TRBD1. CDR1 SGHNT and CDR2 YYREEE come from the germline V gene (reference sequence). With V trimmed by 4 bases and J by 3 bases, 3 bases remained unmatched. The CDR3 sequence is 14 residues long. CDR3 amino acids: CASSGDRGHYGYTF. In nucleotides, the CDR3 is TGTGCCAGCAGCGGTGACAGGGGGCACTATGGCTACACCTTC.